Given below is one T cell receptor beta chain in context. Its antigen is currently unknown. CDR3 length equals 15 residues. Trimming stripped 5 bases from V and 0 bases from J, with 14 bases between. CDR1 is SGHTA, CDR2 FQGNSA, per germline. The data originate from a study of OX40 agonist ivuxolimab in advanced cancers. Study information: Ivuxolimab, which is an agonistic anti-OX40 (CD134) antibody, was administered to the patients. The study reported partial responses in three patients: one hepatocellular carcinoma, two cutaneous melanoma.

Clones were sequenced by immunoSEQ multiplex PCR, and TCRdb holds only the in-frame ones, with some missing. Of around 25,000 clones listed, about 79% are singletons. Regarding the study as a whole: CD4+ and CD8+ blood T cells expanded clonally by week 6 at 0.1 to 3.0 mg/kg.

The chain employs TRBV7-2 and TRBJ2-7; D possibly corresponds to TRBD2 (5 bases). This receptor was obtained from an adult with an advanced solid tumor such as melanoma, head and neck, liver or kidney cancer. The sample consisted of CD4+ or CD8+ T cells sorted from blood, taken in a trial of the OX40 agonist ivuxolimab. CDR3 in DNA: TGTGCCAGCAGCCCCCGCCGGGATTCCTCCTACGAGCAGTACTTC. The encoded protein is CASSPRRDSSYEQYF.